This T cell receptor beta chain was sequenced for a study of a mutant IDH1 vaccine in newly diagnosed glioma. This clone came up a few times. Its antigen is undetermined. This sample's time point: week 23, last vaccination. The investigators gave 300 ug of mutant IDH1 20-mer peptide in each vaccine dose, together with topical imiquimod. Some clones are missing from TCRdb's copy, which holds only in-frame ones; the method was immunoSEQ multiplex PCR. The table includes roughly 19,000 clones, roughly 82% detected once. From germline, CDR1 is SGHRS and CDR2 YFSETQ. The CDR3 loop spans 12 amino acids. Trimming removed 1 base from V and 7 bases from J, with 8 bases in between.

The TCR originated in a man aged 25 to 40 with glioma. The chain uses TRBV5-1 and TRBJ1-1; no reliable D call. The sequences come from PBMCs, collected from a glioma patient whose treatment included an IDH1 peptide vaccine. The CDR3 DNA is TGCGCCAGCAGCTTGACCCAGTTTGAAGCTTTCTTT. This encodes CASSLTQFEAFF.